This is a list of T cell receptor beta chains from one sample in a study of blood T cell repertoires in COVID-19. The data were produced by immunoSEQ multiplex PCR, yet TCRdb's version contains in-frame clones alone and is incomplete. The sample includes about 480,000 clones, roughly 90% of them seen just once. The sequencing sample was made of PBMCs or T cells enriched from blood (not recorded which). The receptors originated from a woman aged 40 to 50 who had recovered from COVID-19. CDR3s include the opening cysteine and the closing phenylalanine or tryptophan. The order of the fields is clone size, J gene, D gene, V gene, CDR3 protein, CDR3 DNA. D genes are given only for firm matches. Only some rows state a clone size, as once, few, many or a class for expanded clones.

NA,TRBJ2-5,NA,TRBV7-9,CASSRRGIQETQYF,TGTGCCAGCAGCCGTCGGGGGATTCAAGAGACCCAGTACTTC
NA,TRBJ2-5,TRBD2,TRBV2,CASSDVAGGETQYF,TGTGCCAGCAGTGATGTAGCGGGAGGAGAGACCCAGTACTTC
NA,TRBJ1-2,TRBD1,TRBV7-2,CASSPAWTGDYGYTF,TGTGCCAGCAGCCCCGCGTGGACAGGGGACTATGGCTACACCTTC
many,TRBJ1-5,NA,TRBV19,CASSITRGDQPQHF,TGTGCCAGTAGTATAACCAGGGGCGATCAGCCCCAGCATTTT
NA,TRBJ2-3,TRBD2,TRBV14,CASSYPTSGCTDTQYF,TGTGCCAGCAGCTACCCGACTAGCGGGTGCACAGATACGCAGTATTTT
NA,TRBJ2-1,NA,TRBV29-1,CSVEGEFNEQFF,TGCAGCGTTGAAGGAGAATTCAATGAGCAGTTCTTC
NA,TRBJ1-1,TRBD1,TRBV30,CAWNQGAGSEAFF,TGTGCCTGGAATCAGGGGGCGGGAAGTGAAGCTTTCTTT
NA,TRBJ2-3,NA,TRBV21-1,CASSSPTSTDTQYF,TGTGCCAGCAGCAGTCCTACTAGCACAGATACGCAGTATTTT
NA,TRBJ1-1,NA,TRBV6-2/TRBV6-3,CASSYPGVGNTEAFF,TGTGCCAGCAGTTACCCAGGGGTTGGAAACACTGAAGCTTTCTTT
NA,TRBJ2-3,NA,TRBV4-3,CASSQVAATSTDTQYF,TGCGCCAGCAGCCAAGTAGCGGCTACTAGCACAGATACGCAGTATTTT
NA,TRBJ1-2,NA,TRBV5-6,CASSLEWGLYGYTF,TGTGCCAGCAGCTTGGAATGGGGACTCTATGGCTACACCTTC
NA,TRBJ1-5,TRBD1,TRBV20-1,CSASAAGGSDNQPQHF,TGCAGTGCTAGTGCGGCAGGGGGCTCGGACAATCAGCCCCAGCATTTT
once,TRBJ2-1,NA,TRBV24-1,CATSGWSNEQFF,TGTGCCACCAGTGGTTGGAGTAATGAGCAGTTCTTC
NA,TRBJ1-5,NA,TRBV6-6,CASIPVQGYNQPQHF,TGTGCCAGCATTCCAGTCCAGGGCTATAATCAGCCCCAGCATTTT
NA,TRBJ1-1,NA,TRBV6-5,CASSYGGHLNTEAFF,TGTGCCAGCAGTTACGGGGGACACCTGAACACTGAAGCTTTCTTT
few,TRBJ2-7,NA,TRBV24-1,CATSPRNSYEQYF,TGTGCCACCAGTCCCAGGAACTCCTACGAGCAGTACTTC
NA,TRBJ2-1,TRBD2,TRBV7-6,CASNISPSGALNEQFF,TGTGCCAGCAACATATCGCCTAGCGGAGCTCTCAATGAGCAGTTCTTC
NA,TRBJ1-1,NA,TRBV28,CASIRSGANTEAFF,TGTGCCAGCATTCGTAGCGGAGCGAACACTGAAGCTTTCTTT
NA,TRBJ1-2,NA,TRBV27,CASSFGANLGYTF,TGTGCCAGCAGTTTTGGGGCTAATCTGGGCTACACCTTC
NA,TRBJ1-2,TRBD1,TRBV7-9,CASSLDRDRADYYGYTF,TGTGCCAGCAGCTTAGACCGGGACAGAGCCGATTATTATGGCTACACCTTC
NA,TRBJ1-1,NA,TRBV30,CASSQPNTEAFF,TGTGCCTCGTCACAGCCGAACACTGAAGCTTTCTTT
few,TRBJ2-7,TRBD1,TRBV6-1,CASSEPGTGTYEQYF,TGTGCCAGCAGTGAACCTGGGACAGGGACCTACGAGCAGTACTTC
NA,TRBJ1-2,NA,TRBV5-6,CASSLEGVLDGPSGYTF,TGTGCCAGCAGCTTGGAGGGAGTGTTGGACGGTCCCTCTGGCTACACCTTC
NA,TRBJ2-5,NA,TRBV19,CASSGVRVGQTQYF,TGTGCCAGTAGTGGAGTGCGGGTAGGACAGACCCAGTACTTC
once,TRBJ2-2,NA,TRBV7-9,CASGLTGGNTGELFF,TGTGCCAGCGGGCTAACAGGTGGTAACACCGGGGAGCTGTTTTTT
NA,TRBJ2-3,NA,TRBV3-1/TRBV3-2,CASSWDIGLPNTDTQYF,TGTGCCAGCAGCTGGGACATCGGGCTACCCAACACAGATACGCAGTATTTT
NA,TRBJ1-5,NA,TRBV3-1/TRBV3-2,CASSQESDSNSNQPQHF,TGTGCCAGCAGCCAAGAGTCAGACAGTAATAGCAATCAGCCCCAGCATTTT
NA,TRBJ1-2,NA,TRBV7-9,CASSLALGGPQDYGYTF,TGTGCCAGCAGCTTAGCGCTCGGGGGGCCCCAGGACTATGGCTACACCTTC
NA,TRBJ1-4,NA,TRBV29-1,CSVGAVATNEKLFF,TGCAGCGTTGGTGCAGTGGCAACTAATGAAAAACTGTTTTTT
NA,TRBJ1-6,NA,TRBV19,CASNYGPGDSPLHF,TGTGCCAGTAACTATGGGCCGGGGGATTCACCCCTCCACTTT
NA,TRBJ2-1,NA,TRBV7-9,CASSLGGRDNEQFF,TGTGCCAGCAGCTTAGGTGGGCGGGACAATGAGCAGTTCTTC
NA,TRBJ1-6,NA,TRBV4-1,CASSRQRLRNSPLHF,TGCGCCAGCAGCCGCCAAAGACTCAGAAATTCACCCCTCCACTTT
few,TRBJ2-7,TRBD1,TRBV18,CASSRGTGSYEQYF,TGTGCCAGCTCAAGAGGGACAGGGAGCTACGAGCAGTACTTC
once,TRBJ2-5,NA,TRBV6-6,CASSPIRSQSLGPFQTQYF,TGTGCCAGCAGTCCGATTAGGTCCCAATCTTTGGGGCCTTTCCAGACCCAGTACTTC
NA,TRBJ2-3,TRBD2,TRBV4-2,CASSQDWRDGRAADTQYF,TGTGCCAGCAGCCAAGATTGGAGGGACGGGAGGGCCGCAGATACGCAGTATTTT
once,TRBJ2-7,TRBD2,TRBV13,CASSSVGTSGTRVGEQYF,TGTGCCAGCAGCTCTGTGGGGACTAGCGGGACACGGGTGGGCGAGCAGTACTTC
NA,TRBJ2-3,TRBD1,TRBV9,CASSHDRGSTDTQYF,TGTGCCAGCAGCCATGACAGGGGCAGCACAGATACGCAGTATTTT
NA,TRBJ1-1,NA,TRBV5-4,CASSSRVNTEAFF,TGTGCCAGCAGCTCCCGGGTGAACACTGAAGCTTTCTTT
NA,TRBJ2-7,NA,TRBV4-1,CASSAPGSYEQYF,TGCGCCAGCAGCGCCCCGGGATCCTACGAGCAGTACTTC
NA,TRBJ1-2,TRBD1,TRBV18,CASSQLGRAGTGGGRTF,TGTGCCAGCTCACAGTTGGGGCGCGCCGGGACAGGGGGCGGAAGAACCTTC
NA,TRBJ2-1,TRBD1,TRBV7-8,CASSPRTGFNEQFF,TGTGCCAGCAGCCCAAGGACAGGGTTCAATGAGCAGTTCTTC
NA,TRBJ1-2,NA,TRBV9,CGAGLYGYTF,TGTGGGGCAGGCCTCTATGGCTACACCTTC
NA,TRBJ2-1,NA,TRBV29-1,CSVDRGAEQFF,TGCAGCGTTGACCGCGGCGCGGAGCAGTTCTTC
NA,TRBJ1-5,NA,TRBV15,CATSRETESNQPQHF,TGTGCCACCAGCAGAGAGACAGAAAGCAATCAGCCCCAGCATTTT
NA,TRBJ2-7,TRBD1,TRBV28,CASSYFRDRGPEQYF,TGTGCCAGCAGTTATTTCCGGGACAGGGGGCCCGAGCAGTACTTC
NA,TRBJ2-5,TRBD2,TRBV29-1,CSASGLAARETQYF,TGCAGCGCTTCGGGACTAGCGGCAAGGGAGACCCAGTACTTC
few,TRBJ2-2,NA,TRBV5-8,CASSFSPANTGELFF,TGTGCCAGCAGCTTCTCGCCAGCGAACACCGGGGAGCTGTTTTTT
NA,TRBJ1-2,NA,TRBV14,CASSPGQSLYGYTF,TGTGCCAGCAGCCCCGGACAGAGTTTATATGGCTACACCTTC
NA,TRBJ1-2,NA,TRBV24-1,CATSDSDSYGYTF,TGTGCCACCAGTGACTCTGACAGCTATGGCTACACCTTC
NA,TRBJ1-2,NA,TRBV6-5,CASTLYGTNYGYTF,TGTGCCAGCACCCTATACGGGACTAACTATGGCTACACCTTC
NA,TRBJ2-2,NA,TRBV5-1,CASSPTRGAAGELFF,TGCGCCAGCAGCCCGACCCGTGGGGCCGCCGGGGAGCTGTTTTTT
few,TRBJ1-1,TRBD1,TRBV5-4,CASSAGGGSTEAFF,TGTGCCAGCAGCGCAGGGGGCGGAAGCACTGAAGCTTTCTTT
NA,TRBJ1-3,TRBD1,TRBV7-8,CASSEQGTGVPGNTIYF,TGTGCCAGCAGCGAACAGGGGACAGGGGTCCCTGGAAACACCATATATTTT
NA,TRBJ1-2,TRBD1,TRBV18,CASSPGTDYGYTF,TGTGCCAGCTCACCAGGGACAGACTATGGCTACACCTTC
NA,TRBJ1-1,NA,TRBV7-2,CASSQRAGFTEAFF,TGTGCCAGCAGCCAACGCGCGGGGTTCACTGAAGCTTTCTTT
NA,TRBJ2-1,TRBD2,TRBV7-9,CASSLDSGRFDEQFF,TGTGCCAGCAGCTTAGATAGCGGGAGATTCGATGAGCAGTTCTTC
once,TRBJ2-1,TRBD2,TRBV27,CASSLGLASYNEQFF,TGTGCCAGCAGTTTAGGACTAGCCTCCTACAATGAGCAGTTCTTC
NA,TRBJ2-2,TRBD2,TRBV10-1,CASSEPLFSGRGGGGELFF,TGCGCCAGCAGTGAGCCGCTTTTTAGCGGGAGAGGAGGGGGCGGGGAGCTGTTTTTT
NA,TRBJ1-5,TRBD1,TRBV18,CASSPRTGGWDQPQHF,TGTGCCAGCTCACCCAGGACAGGGGGGTGGGATCAGCCCCAGCATTTT